Below, one T cell receptor (beta chain) is given with its context. Its target antigen remains unknown. It has no much larger one-base neighbor in the sample; base qualities were not kept. The data are from a study of blood T cell repertoires in COVID-19 (dated by TCRdb to the early 2020s). With respect to the entire study: Samples covering the acute and convalescent phases of COVID-19 were provided by collaborators in the United States, Italy and Spain. The material from the prospective study consisted of cDNA or gDNA derived from T cells, B-cell-depleted T cells, or PBMCs. Deeply sampled blood TCRbeta repertoires from subjects exposed to, actively infected with, or recovered from COVID-19 were included in the dataset. A freely available public database, intended as a resource for researchers studying the immune response to SARS-CoV-2, is where the repertoires were released. Samples came from the ongoing ImmuneRACE study (first 160 participants) plus 1,254 subjects from 6 global collaborators. The sample metadata nearly always contained a de-identified subject ID, COVID-19 status, age in years and sex. Where available, HLA class I and class II types were taken from metadata supplied by the sample provider and were not determined by assay-based typing.

V gives up 6 bases and J gives up 4 bases, and the segment between their germline ends measures 12 bases. In the germline V gene, CDR1 corresponds to MDHEN and CDR2 to SYDVKM. Measured from the cysteine to the phenylalanine, the CDR3 is 13 residues long. The retained sequence is limited to the CDR3, 39 bases, with the frame set at the first base. The immunoSEQ Assay, a bias-controlled multiplex PCR, was used to amplify TCRbeta CDR3 regions from genomic DNA. In the paper's pipeline: The number of nucleated cells in each sample was estimated from the amplification of reference gene primers within the assay. Sequence reads were collapsed and filtered to measure the absolute abundance of every unique TCRbeta CDR3 rearrangement. For each sample, productive Simpson clonality was calculated as the square root of Simpson's diversity index over productive rearrangements. The table was pulled from immuneACCESS by TCRdb, which kept in-frame rearrangements only. Such tables lose some clones; where checked, under half of the loss comes from unresolved V genes, and the rest has no known cause. The DNA was the basis for D and trimming; V, J and clone size are from that table. This sample is represented by about 220,000 clones; 85% of them were singletons. Around 2.9% of the sample is taken by the ten largest.

Another Seattle source contributed samples from volunteer blood donors who had recovered from COVID-19. The collaborating institutions used their own protocols to collect whole blood in K2EDTA tubes. For TCRbeta analysis, collaborator samples were shipped as frozen whole blood, as isolated PBMCs, or as DNA extracted from either sample type. Paper-wide results and their limitations: How much clinical and demographic metadata was included differed by source and by participant, and the metadata was provided uncurated.

This sequence originates from a man between 50 and 59 years old who had recovered from COVID-19. The V gene is TRBV28 and the J gene is TRBJ1-2; matching of 6 bases hints at TRBD1 as the D gene. The specimen was peripheral blood. The sequence in DNA is TGTGCCAGCAGGATGGGACACCTCTATGGCTACACCTTC. This gives the protein CASRMGHLYGYTF.